Here is one T cell receptor (beta chain) with its context. Antigen unknown. This sample was included in a study of T cell responses to AZD1222 COVID-19 vaccine. Study-wide points: White British people made up most donors, females outnumbered males, and clonal diversity was possibly underestimated.

The V gene's germline CDR1 is WSHSY and CDR2 SAAADI. The V and J ends lost 0 bases and 8 bases respectively, with 10 bases between them. The CDR3 is made up of 13 amino acids. The data were produced by immunoSEQ multiplex PCR, yet TCRdb's version contains in-frame clones alone and is incomplete. Here the sample spans roughly 120,000 clones, just over 85% being singletons. The starting material was peripheral blood, obtained on day 0 of AZD1222 vaccination. This rearrangement joins TRBV10-2 to TRBJ1-2; D possibly corresponds to TRBD1 (5 bases). The sequence came from an adult in good health. CDR3 loop: CASSESRRDGYTF. In DNA, the CDR3 is TGCGCCAGCAGTGAGTCGAGGCGGGACGGCTACACCTTC.